These 9 T cell receptor beta chains share one sample of origin, sequenced in a study of OX40 agonist ivuxolimab in advanced cancers. Profiled with immunoSEQ multiplex PCR; TCRdb holds only in-frame clones, not every one. The sample shows about 36,000 clones, roughly nine tenths of them seen only once. The material was CD4+ or CD8+ T cells sorted from blood, obtained in a trial of the OX40 agonist ivuxolimab. The receptors derive from an adult with an advanced solid tumor such as melanoma, head and neck, liver or kidney cancer.

The chain carries TRBV18 and TRBJ1-5; 7 bases agree with TRBD1. The junction had 13 bases not matched to a gene; V was cut back by 11 bases and J by 9 bases. The CDR3 is made up of 13 amino acids. Germline V CDR1 and CDR2: KGHSH, LQKENI. The CDR3 sequence is CAFSRGLEGPQHF. Written as DNA, the CDR3 is TGTGCCTTCTCAAGGGGGCTGGAAGGGCCCCAGCATTTT.

The V and J genes are TRBV6-1 and TRBJ2-3; D is ambiguous. Germline assignment: CDR1 MNHNS and CDR2 SASEGT. CDR3 length equals 15 residues. Trimming shortened V by 1 base and J by 1 base, and 9 bases separated the two germline ends. The CDR3 here is CASSEVYGGTDTQYF. DNA of the CDR3: TGTGCCAGCAGTGAAGTATATGGAGGCACAGATACGCAGTATTTT.

J is TRBJ2-3 and V is TRBV2; 8 nucleotides align to TRBD2. V shed 4 bases, J shed 4 bases, and the junction held 7 bases outside the gene matches. The CDR3 runs 15 residues. From germline, CDR1 is SNHLY and CDR2 FYNNEI. For the CDR3, the DNA is TGTGCCAGCAGTGGGGGACTAGTGGTGGCAGATACGCAGTATTTT. Translation gives CASSGGLVVADTQYF.

The rearrangement joins TRBV30 to TRBJ1-1; 7 bases are a match to TRBD1. The CDR3 consists of 11 residues. V gave up 0 bases and J gave up 14 bases; unmatched junction bases: 6. Germline lookup yields CDR1 GTSNPN and CDR2 SVGIG (reference sequence). In DNA form, the CDR3 reads TGTGCCTGGAGTGTACCAGGGGGTCTCTTCTTT. Translating it yields CAWSVPGGLFF.

The chain employs TRBV5-1 and TRBJ2-7, with D hard to call. The ends were cut back, 0 bases at V and 0 bases at J, with 7 bases in the middle. The CDR3 consists of 14 residues. Germline V lookup: CDR1 SGHRS, CDR2 YFSETQ. CDR3 sequence (DNA): TGCGCCAGCAGCTTGGGGACCTCCTCCTACGAGCAGTACTTC. It translates to CASSLGTSSYEQYF.

The rearrangement joins TRBV30 to TRBJ2-3, with a weak D call TRBD2 (6 bases). The CDR3 has 12 residues. Per germline, CDR1 GTSNPN and CDR2 SVGIG (reference sequence). The V end was cut by 5 bases, the J end by 9 bases, with 15 bases between. CDR3 bases: TGTGCCTGGGGGGGGAACTTAGAAACGCAGTATTTT. It is translated as CAWGGNLETQYF.

V is TRBV27 and J is TRBJ1-6, with a possible D match to TRBD1 (5 bases). CDR1 MNHEY and CDR2 SMNVEV come from the germline V gene (reference sequence). V was shortened by 5 bases and J by 0 bases, with 20 bases between the two germline ends. The CDR3 is 19 amino acids. CDR3 coding DNA: TGTGCCAGCAGTGAAGGGGTTGGGCGGATAAGCTCCTATAATTCACCCCTCCACTTT. Protein product: CASSEGVGRISSYNSPLHF.

This clone showed up just once. The V call is TRBV19, the J call TRBJ2-4; 10 nucleotides align to TRBD2. Losses at the gene ends were 6 bases for V and 2 bases for J; bases not matched to a gene: 7. CDR1 is LNHDA, CDR2 SQIVND, per germline (reference sequence). The CDR3 has 16 residues. The CDR3 region is CASSTGTSVSKNIQYF. CDR3 nucleotides: TGTGCCAGTAGCACCGGGACTAGCGTGTCCAAAAACATTCAGTACTTC.

V usage is TRBV7-9 and J usage is TRBJ1-1; 8 nucleotides match TRBD1. CDR1 is SEHNR, CDR2 FQNEAQ, per germline (reference sequence). The V gene end was trimmed by 3 bases and the J gene end by 5 bases; junction bases not matched to a gene: 8. CDR3 size: 15 residues. The CDR3 sequence is CASSFIKDRVTEAFF. The CDR3 DNA sequence: TGTGCCAGCAGCTTCATCAAGGACAGGGTTACTGAAGCTTTCTTT.